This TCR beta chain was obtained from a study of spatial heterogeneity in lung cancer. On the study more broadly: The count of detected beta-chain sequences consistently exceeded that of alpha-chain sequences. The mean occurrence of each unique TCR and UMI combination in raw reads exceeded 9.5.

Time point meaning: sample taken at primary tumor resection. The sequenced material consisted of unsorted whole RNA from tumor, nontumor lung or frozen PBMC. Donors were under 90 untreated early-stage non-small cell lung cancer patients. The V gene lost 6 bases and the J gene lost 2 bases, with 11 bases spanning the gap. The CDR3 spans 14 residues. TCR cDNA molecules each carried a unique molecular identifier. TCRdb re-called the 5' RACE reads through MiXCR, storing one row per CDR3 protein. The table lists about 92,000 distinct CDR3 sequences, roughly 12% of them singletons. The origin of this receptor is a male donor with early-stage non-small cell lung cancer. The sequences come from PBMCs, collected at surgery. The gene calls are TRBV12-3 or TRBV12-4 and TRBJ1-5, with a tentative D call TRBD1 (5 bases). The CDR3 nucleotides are TGTGCCAGCAGCTCAGGGTCTGGCAATCAGCCCCAGCATTTT. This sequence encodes CASSSGSGNQPQHF.